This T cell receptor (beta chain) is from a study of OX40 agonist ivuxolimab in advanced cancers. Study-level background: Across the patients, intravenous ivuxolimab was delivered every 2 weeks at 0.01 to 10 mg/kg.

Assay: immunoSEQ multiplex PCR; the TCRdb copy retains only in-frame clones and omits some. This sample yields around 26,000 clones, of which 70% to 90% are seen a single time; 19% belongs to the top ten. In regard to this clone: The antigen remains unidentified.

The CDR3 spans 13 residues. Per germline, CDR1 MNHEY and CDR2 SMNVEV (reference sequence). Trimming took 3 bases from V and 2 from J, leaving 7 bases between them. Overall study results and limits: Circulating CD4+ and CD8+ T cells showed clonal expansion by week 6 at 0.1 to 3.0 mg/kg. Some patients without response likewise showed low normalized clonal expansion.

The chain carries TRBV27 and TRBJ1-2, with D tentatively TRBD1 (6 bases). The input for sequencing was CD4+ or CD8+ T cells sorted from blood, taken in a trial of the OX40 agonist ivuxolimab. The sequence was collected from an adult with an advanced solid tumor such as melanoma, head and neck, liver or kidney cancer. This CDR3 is CASSFQGNYGYTF. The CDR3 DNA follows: TGTGCCAGCAGTTTCCAGGGGAACTATGGCTACACCTTC.